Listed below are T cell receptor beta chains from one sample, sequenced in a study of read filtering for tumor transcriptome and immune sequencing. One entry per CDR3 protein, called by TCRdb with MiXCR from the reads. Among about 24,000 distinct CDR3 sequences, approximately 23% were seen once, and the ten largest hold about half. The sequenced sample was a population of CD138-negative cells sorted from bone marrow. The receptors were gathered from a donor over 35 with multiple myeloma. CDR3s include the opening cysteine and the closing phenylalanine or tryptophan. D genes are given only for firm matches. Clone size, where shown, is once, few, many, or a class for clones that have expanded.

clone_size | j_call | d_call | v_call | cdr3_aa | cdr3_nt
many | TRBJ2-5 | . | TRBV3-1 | CASSRYGRTRQETQYF | TGTGCCAGCAGCCGTTACGGAAGGACCAGACAAGAGACCCAGTACTTC
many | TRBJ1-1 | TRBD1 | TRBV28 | CASSPRQGANTEAFF | TGTGCCAGCAGTCCAAGACAGGGGGCGAACACTGAAGCTTTCTTT
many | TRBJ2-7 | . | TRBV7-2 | CASSARVLTEQYF | TGTGCCAGCAGTGCTAGGGTCCTTACCGAGCAGTACTTC
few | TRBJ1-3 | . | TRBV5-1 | CASSLLTGNTIYF | TGCGCCAGCAGCTTGTTGACTGGAAACACCATATATTTT
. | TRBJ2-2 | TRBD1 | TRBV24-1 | CATSDPGTANTGELFF | TGTGCCACCAGTGATCCCGGGACAGCGAACACCGGGGAGCTGTTTTTT
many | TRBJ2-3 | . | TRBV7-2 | CASSLNTVADTQYF | TGTGCCAGCAGCTTAAACACGGTCGCCGATACGCAGTATTTT
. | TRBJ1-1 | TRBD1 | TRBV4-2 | CASSQDGQGGTEAFF | TGTGCCAGCAGCCAAGATGGACAGGGAGGAACTGAAGCTTTCTTT
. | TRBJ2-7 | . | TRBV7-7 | CASSFQTLQYF | TGTGCTAGCAGCTTCCAGACATTGCAGTACTTC
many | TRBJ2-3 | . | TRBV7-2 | CASSLGERDTQYF | TGTGCCAGCAGCTTAGGGGAGCGGGATACGCAGTATTTT
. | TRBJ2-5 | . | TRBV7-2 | CASSLDRTYSETQYF | TGTGCCAGCAGCTTAGATAGGACATATTCGGAGACCCAGTACTTC
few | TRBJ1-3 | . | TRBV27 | CASRGRHSGNTIYF | TGTGCCAGCAGGGGACGCCACTCTGGAAACACCATATATTTT
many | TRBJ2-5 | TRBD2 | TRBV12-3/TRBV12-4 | CASRGGQETQYF | TGTGCCAGCAGGGGGGGGCAAGAGACCCAGTACTTC
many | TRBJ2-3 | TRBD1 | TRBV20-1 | CSAPPQQGARTDTQYF | TGCAGTGCTCCACCGCAGCAGGGGGCTCGAACAGATACGCAGTATTTT
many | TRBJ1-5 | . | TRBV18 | CASSPQNREAQPQHF | TGTGCCAGCTCACCACAGAACAGGGAGGCTCAGCCCCAGCATTTT
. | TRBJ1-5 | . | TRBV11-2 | CASSLGGDGTYQPQHF | TGTGCCAGCAGCCTCGGCGGAGACGGTACTTATCAGCCCCAGCATTTT
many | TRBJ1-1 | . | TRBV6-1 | CASSERQWDTEAFF | TGTGCCAGCAGTGAACGGCAGTGGGACACTGAAGCTTTCTTT
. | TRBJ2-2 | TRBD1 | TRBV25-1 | CASSGTGGAGELFF | TGTGCCAGCAGTGGGACAGGGGGGGCCGGGGAGCTGTTTTTT
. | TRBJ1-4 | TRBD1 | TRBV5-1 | CASSWSDREPTNEKLFF | TGCGCCAGCAGCTGGAGCGACAGGGAACCAACTAATGAAAAACTGTTTTTT
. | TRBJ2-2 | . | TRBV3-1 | CASSHWTGELFF | TGTGCCAGCAGCCACTGGACCGGGGAGCTGTTTTTT
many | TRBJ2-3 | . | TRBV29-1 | CSSKWTDTQYF | TGCAGCTCCAAGTGGACAGATACGCAGTATTTT
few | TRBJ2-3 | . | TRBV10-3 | CAISWEGQKDSQYF | TGTGCCATCAGTTGGGAAGGGCAAAAAGATTCGCAGTATTTT
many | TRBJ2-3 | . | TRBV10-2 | CASSHPGTLSDTQYF | TGCGCCAGCTCACACCCCGGGACCCTGTCAGATACGCAGTATTTT
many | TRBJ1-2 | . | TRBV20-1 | CSARETQGRISTF | TGCAGTGCTAGAGAGACACAGGGAAGGATCTCCACCTTC
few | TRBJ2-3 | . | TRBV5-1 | CASSLARVSTDTQYF | TGCGCCAGCAGCTTGGCCAGGGTATCAACAGATACGCAGTATTTT
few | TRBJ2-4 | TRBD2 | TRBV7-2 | CASSPPRGGGANIQYF | TGTGCCAGCAGCCCACCCCGTGGCGGGGGGGCAAACATTCAGTACTTC
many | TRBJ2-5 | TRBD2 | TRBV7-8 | CASSLGAGGLDETQYF | TGTGCCAGCAGCTTAGGGGCGGGGGGGCTTGATGAGACCCAGTACTTC
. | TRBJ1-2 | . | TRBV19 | CALRGRYGYTF | TGTGCCCTAAGGGGCCGCTATGGCTACACCTTC
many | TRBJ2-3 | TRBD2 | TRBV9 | CASSEERGGLDHTQYF | TGTGCCAGCAGCGAGGAGCGGGGGGGCCTGGACCATACGCAGTATTTT
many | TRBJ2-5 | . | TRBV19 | CAGRDPQQAQETQYF | TGTGCCGGCCGAGACCCCCAACAGGCCCAAGAGACCCAGTACTTC
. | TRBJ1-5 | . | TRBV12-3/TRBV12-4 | CAGSLNQPQHF | TGTGCCGGCAGTTTAAATCAGCCCCAGCATTTT
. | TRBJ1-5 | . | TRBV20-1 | CSATRGGNQPQHF | TGCAGTGCAACCAGGGGTGGCAATCAGCCCCAGCATTTT
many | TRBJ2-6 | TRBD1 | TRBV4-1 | CASSQVQGDGANVLTF | TGCGCCAGCAGCCAAGTACAGGGGGACGGGGCCAACGTCCTGACTTTC
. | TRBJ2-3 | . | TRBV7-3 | CASSLLAVRTDTQYF | TGTGCCAGCAGCTTACTCGCGGTACGGACAGATACGCAGTATTTT
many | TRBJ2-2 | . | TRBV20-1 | CSARGGGMVTGELFF | TGCAGTGCTAGAGGAGGGGGGATGGTCACCGGGGAGCTGTTTTTT
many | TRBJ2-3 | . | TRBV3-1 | CASSRYYRGTDTQYF | TGTGCCAGCAGCCGTTATTACAGGGGCACAGATACGCAGTATTTT
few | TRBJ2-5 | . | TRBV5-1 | CASSLYTSKETQYF | TGCGCCAGCAGCTTGTACACCTCCAAGGAGACCCAGTACTTC
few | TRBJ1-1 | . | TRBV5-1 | CASRRGGRDTEAFF | TGCGCCAGCAGGCGAGGCGGCCGGGACACTGAAGCTTTCTTT
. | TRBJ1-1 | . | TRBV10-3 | CAIRGIRDSYTEAFF | TGTGCCATCCGGGGGATTAGGGATTCGTACACTGAAGCTTTCTTT
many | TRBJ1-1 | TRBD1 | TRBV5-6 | CASSLLDRESTEAFF | TGTGCCAGCAGCTTGTTGGACAGGGAGAGCACTGAAGCTTTCTTT
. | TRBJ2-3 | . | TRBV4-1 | CASSRGAGDTQYF | TGCGCCAGCAGCCGCGGGGCCGGGGATACGCAGTATTTT
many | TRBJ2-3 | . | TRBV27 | CASIGLGIDTQYF | TGTGCCAGTATAGGGCTGGGAATAGATACGCAGTATTTT
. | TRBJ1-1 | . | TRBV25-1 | CASSERGLALEAFF | TGTGCCAGCAGTGAAAGGGGTCTGGCCCTTGAAGCTTTCTTT
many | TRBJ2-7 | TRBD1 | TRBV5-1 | CASSHGTGGGEQYF | TGCGCCAGCAGCCACGGGACAGGGGGTGGAGAGCAGTACTTC
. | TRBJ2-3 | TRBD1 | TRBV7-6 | CASSAGDRGFTDTQYF | TGTGCCAGCAGCGCAGGGGACAGGGGATTCACAGATACGCAGTATTTT
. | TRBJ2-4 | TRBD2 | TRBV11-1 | CASRLTSGESDIQYF | TGTGCCAGCAGACTTACTAGCGGGGAGAGTGACATTCAGTACTTC
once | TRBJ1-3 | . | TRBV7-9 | CASSRGTGFGNTIYF | TGTGCCAGCAGCCGCGGGACGGGCTTTGGAAACACCATATATTTT
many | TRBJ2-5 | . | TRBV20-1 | CSAGHTQETQYF | TGCAGTGCTGGGCATACCCAAGAGACCCAGTACTTC
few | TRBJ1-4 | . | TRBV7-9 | CASSLNPPGKDEKLFF | TGTGCCAGCAGCTTAAATCCCCCCGGAAAGGATGAAAAACTGTTTTTT
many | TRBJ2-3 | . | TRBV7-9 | CASSLPGPSTDTQYF | TGTGCCAGCAGCTTACCGGGACCATCCACAGATACGCAGTATTTT